This TCR beta chain was captured by sequencing in a study of shared clonotypes between healthy human individuals. Across the study: Donor ages ranged 18 to 49 years: a couple of women, a few men.

Nashville, Tennessee was home to all donors, who were Caucasian adults. V lost 4 bases, J lost 7 bases, and 11 bases stayed unmatched. CDR1 and CDR2 from the germline V gene are SNHLY and FYNNEI. The CDR3 runs to 15 residues. The authors split each subset's genomic DNA evenly across several immunoSEQ plates. Assay used: immunoSEQ multiplex PCR; TCRdb lists only in-frame clones, some missing. Of some 1 million clones in the sample, under 80% were seen once. Specimen: memory CD4+ T cells sorted from blood. Subset denoted: CD45RA-negative fraction. The TCR comes from a man aged 18 to 29 in good health. V is TRBV2 and J is TRBJ1-2; 8 bases fit TRBD1. The CDR3 DNA is TGTGCCAGCAGTGTTCCCTTGACAGGGGCGGGTGGCTACACCTTC. Its translation: CASSVPLTGAGGYTF.